This is a list of T cell receptor beta chains from one sample in a study of cytomegalovirus exposure and HLA in healthy donors. The method was immunoSEQ multiplex PCR; TCRdb's version includes in-frame clones alone and lacks a portion of them. The sample has about 33,000 clones. The sequencing input was PBMCs. These receptors were collected from a woman aged 40 to 55 in good health and CMV-seropositive. Both conserved end residues are part of each CDR3. A D gene is named only where the DNA matches it firmly. Clone size is shown for a subset of rows, as once, few, many or a class of expanded clone.

.	TRBD1	TRBV27	TRBJ2-7	CASSLTGAYEQYF	TGTGCCAGCAGTTTGACAGGGGCCTACGAGCAGTACTTC
.	TRBD2	TRBV6-6	TRBJ2-3	CASIGTSGEGTDTQYF	TGTGCCAGCATTGGGACTAGCGGAGAGGGCACAGATACGCAGTATTTT
medium-sized	.	TRBV19	TRBJ1-1	CASQGPQGTEAFF	TGTGCCAGTCAGGGCCCTCAAGGCACTGAAGCTTTCTTT
.	.	TRBV4-2	TRBJ2-1	CASSQDGRAHNEQFF	TGTGCCAGCAGCCAAGATGGCAGGGCCCACAATGAGCAGTTCTTC
.	.	TRBV7-6	TRBJ1-4	CASSSTQDSQLFF	TGTGCCAGCAGCTCTACCCAGGACAGCCAACTGTTTTTT
.	.	TRBV18	TRBJ1-1	CASSPRQAMNTEAFF	TGTGCCAGCTCACCTCGACAGGCTATGAACACTGAAGCTTTCTTT
.	TRBD1	TRBV6-5	TRBJ1-4	CASSYQRTGGWRKLFF	TGTGCCAGCAGTTACCAACGGACAGGGGGCTGGAGAAAACTGTTTTTT
.	TRBD2	TRBV5-1	TRBJ2-1	CASSLSRLAGYNEQFF	TGCGCCAGCAGCTTGTCGCGGCTAGCGGGGTACAATGAGCAGTTCTTC
.	TRBD1	TRBV5-4	TRBJ2-1	CASSLARTGVRNEQFF	TGTGCCAGCAGCTTGGCAAGGACAGGGGTTCGCAATGAGCAGTTCTTC
medium-sized	.	TRBV9	TRBJ1-2	CASSVSDNPYGYTF	TGTGCCAGCAGCGTAAGTGACAACCCATATGGCTACACCTTC
.	TRBD2	TRBV7-9	TRBJ2-7	CASSLWGGIGWSSYEQYF	TGTGCCAGCAGCTTATGGGGGGGGATCGGATGGAGCTCCTACGAGCAGTACTTC
.	.	TRBV18	TRBJ1-1	CASSPNRGITEAFF	TGTGCCAGCTCACCAAATCGGGGTATCACTGAAGCTTTCTTT
.	TRBD1	TRBV9	TRBJ1-5	CASSEGTASNQPQHF	TGTGCCAGCAGCGAAGGGACAGCTAGCAATCAGCCCCAGCATTTT
.	.	TRBV7-2	TRBJ2-7	CASTHHPKSSYEQYF	TGTGCCAGCACACACCACCCGAAAAGCTCCTACGAGCAGTACTTC
.	.	TRBV10-3	TRBJ2-1	CAITTKPGENEQFF	TGTGCCATCACTACGAAGCCAGGGGAAAATGAGCAGTTCTTC
.	.	TRBV21-1	TRBJ2-7	CASSKEGTGTGKEYF	TGTGCCAGCAGCAAAGAGGGGACCGGGACAGGGAAGGAGTACTTC
.	TRBD1	TRBV6-5	TRBJ1-6	CASSKGASSPLHF	TGTGCCAGCAGTAAGGGGGCTTCGTCACCCCTCCACTTT
.	TRBD1	TRBV7-6	TRBJ2-2	CASRRQGAHGELFF	TGTGCCAGCAGGAGACAGGGGGCCCACGGGGAGCTGTTTTTT
.	.	TRBV29-1	TRBJ2-5	CSVDRGLKETQYF	TGCAGCGTTGATCGGGGTTTAAAAGAGACCCAGTACTTC
.	TRBD1	TRBV27	TRBJ2-7	CASSSRDRAYEQYF	TGTGCCAGCAGTTCCCGGGACAGGGCCTACGAGCAGTACTTC
.	TRBD1	TRBV5-1	TRBJ2-3	CASSLRQGADTQYF	TGCGCCAGCAGCTTGAGGCAGGGGGCAGATACGCAGTATTTT
.	.	TRBV30	TRBJ2-3	CAWSEGWADTQYF	TGTGCCTGGAGTGAGGGGTGGGCAGATACGCAGTATTTT
.	.	TRBV10-1	TRBJ2-3	CASSEFRAEDTQYF	TGCGCCAGCAGTGAGTTCAGGGCGGAAGATACGCAGTATTTT
.	TRBD2	TRBV7-8	TRBJ2-7	CASSLGTSGSYEQYF	TGTGCCAGCAGCTTGGGTACTAGCGGGAGTTACGAGCAGTACTTC
.	TRBD2	TRBV7-9	TRBJ2-3	CASSLDGTSAPPSTDTQYF	TGTGCCAGCAGCTTAGATGGGACTAGCGCCCCTCCTAGCACAGATACGCAGTATTTT
.	.	TRBV6-5	TRBJ1-1	CASSYGQGRAEAFF	TGTGCCAGCAGTTACGGGCAGGGTAGGGCTGAAGCTTTCTTT
.	.	TRBV19	TRBJ2-7	CASSITAGTSYEQYF	TGTGCCAGTAGTATCACGGCGGGCACCTCCTACGAGCAGTACTTC
.	TRBD2	TRBV28	TRBJ2-7	CASSRTSGRYEQYF	TGTGCCAGCAGTCGGACTAGCGGGAGGTACGAGCAGTACTTC